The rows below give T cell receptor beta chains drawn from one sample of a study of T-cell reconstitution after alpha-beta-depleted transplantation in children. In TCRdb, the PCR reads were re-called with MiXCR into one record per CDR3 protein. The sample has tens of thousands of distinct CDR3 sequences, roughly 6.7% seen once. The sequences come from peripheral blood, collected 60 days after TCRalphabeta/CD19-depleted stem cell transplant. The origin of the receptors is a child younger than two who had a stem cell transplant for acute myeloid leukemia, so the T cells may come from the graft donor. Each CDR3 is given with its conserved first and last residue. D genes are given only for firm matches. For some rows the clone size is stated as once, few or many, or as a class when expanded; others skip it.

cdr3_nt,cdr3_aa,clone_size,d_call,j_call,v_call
TGTGCCAGCAGCGTAGGAGGGGGCGAGCAGTACTTC,CASSVGGGEQYF,many,.,TRBJ2-7,TRBV9
TGCGCCAGCAGCCAAGAGGGGGTGTACAATGAGCAGTTCTTC,CASSQEGVYNEQFF,many,.,TRBJ2-1,TRBV4-3
TGTGCCAGCAGTTTTGCAGGTTTCAATCAGCCCCAGCATTTT,CASSFAGFNQPQHF,many,.,TRBJ1-5,TRBV28
TGCAGTGCCAGAGTGACAGGGCATGGCTACACCTTC,CSARVTGHGYTF,.,TRBD1,TRBJ1-2,TRBV20-1
TGTGCCAGCAGTTTTATGGGTTCACAAGATACGCAGTATTTT,CASSFMGSQDTQYF,many,.,TRBJ2-3,TRBV28
TGTGCCAGTAGTGCGAGCCGGGGCCCACAAGAGACCCAGTACTTC,CASSASRGPQETQYF,many,.,TRBJ2-5,TRBV19
TGTGCCACCAGTATTCCCACAGATACGCAGTATTTT,CATSIPTDTQYF,many,.,TRBJ2-3,TRBV6-2/TRBV6-3
TGTGCCAGCAGCCTCTTTGACAGGGGAACCTACGAGCAGTACTTC,CASSLFDRGTYEQYF,many,TRBD1,TRBJ2-7,TRBV7-9
TGTGCCAGCAGCTTTGTCACGGATACGCAGTATTTT,CASSFVTDTQYF,many,.,TRBJ2-3,TRBV7-2
TGTGCCATCAGTGACTCTACCGGGGAGCTGTTTTTT,CAISDSTGELFF,.,.,TRBJ2-2,TRBV10-3
TGCAGCGTAGCCACCGGGACTAGCGGGTTCTACAATGAGCAGTTCTTC,CSVATGTSGFYNEQFF,many,TRBD2,TRBJ2-1,TRBV29-1
TGCGCCAGCAGCCAAGATTGGCTAGCGGGGGGGAATGAGCAGTTCTTC,CASSQDWLAGGNEQFF,few,TRBD2,TRBJ2-1,TRBV4-3
TGTGCCAGCAGCCCCCTAATCACGCGGGGGGGCCGCACCGGGGAGCTGTTTTTT,CASSPLITRGGRTGELFF,many,TRBD2,TRBJ2-2,TRBV7-8
TGTGCCACCAGTCGCGGGAAGGCGGGCTATGGCTACACCTTC,CATSRGKAGYGYTF,many,.,TRBJ1-2,TRBV24-1
TGTGCCAGCAGCCAAGATAAAACCGGAGGGGGCTTAGACGAGCAGTACTTC,CASSQDKTGGGLDEQYF,many,.,TRBJ2-7,TRBV4-2
TGTGCCAGCAGCCTCGACAGGAACACTGAAGCTTTCTTT,CASSLDRNTEAFF,.,.,TRBJ1-1,TRBV4-2
TGTGCCAGCAGTGACAGGTTATGGACCCAGTACTTC,CASSDRLWTQYF,many,.,TRBJ2-5,TRBV25-1
TGTGCCAGCAGCTTCAGGGACAGGGCAACGGCAGATACGCAGTATTTT,CASSFRDRATADTQYF,few,TRBD1,TRBJ2-3,TRBV7-2
TGCGCCAGCAGCTTGAGTGCCAAGGGGAACACCGGGGAGCTGTTTTTT,CASSLSAKGNTGELFF,many,.,TRBJ2-2,TRBV5-1
TGTGCCAGCAGCCGGCAGGTTGTCGAGCAGTACTTC,CASSRQVVEQYF,.,.,TRBJ2-7,TRBV7-2
TGTGCCAGCAGTTTAATCGGCACAGATACGCAGTATTTT,CASSLIGTDTQYF,many,.,TRBJ2-3,TRBV27